This TCR beta chain comes out of a study of T-cell reconstitution after alpha-beta-depleted transplantation in children. This clonotype has just a few counts. Germline V gives CDR1 SGHRS, CDR2 YFSETQ. Trimming stripped 0 bases from V and 3 bases from J, with 19 bases between. This CDR3 has 17 amino acids. TCRbeta library construction was performed incorporating unique molecular identifiers. Each CDR3 protein gets one entry after TCRdb re-called the PCR reads with MiXCR. This repertoire shows 480,000 or so distinct CDR3 sequences, roughly 10% found once; its top ten account for roughly 2%. This receptor was identified in a child under 10 years old with inherited bone marrow failure, due to receive a stem cell transplant. Sequences were derived from PBMCs, sampled before TCRalphabeta/CD19-depleted stem cell transplant. This chain connects TRBV5-1 to TRBJ2-7; D possibly corresponds to TRBD1 (5 bases). CDR3 in amino acids: CASSLEMGHRTDYEQYF. The CDR3 DNA is TGCGCCAGCAGCTTGGAAATGGGGCACAGGACCGACTACGAGCAGTACTTC.